This is a list of T cell receptor beta chains from one sample in a study of intratumoral heterogeneity in liver cancer. Some clones are missing from TCRdb's copy, which holds only in-frame ones; the method was immunoSEQ multiplex PCR. This sample has roughly 6,200 clones, with 70% to 80% found just once. Specimen: tumor tissue, collected before any cancer treatment. The origin of the receptors is a woman in her sixties or seventies with hepatocellular carcinoma. CDR3s include the opening cysteine and the closing phenylalanine or tryptophan. A D gene is named only where the DNA matches it firmly. Where a row states a size, it is once, few, many or the class of an expanded clone; other rows omit it.

V gene	J gene	D gene	clone size	CDR3 protein	CDR3 DNA
TRBV5-1	TRBJ1-1	TRBD1	.	CASSYNPGQGRFEAFF	TGCGCCAGCAGCTATAATCCGGGACAGGGGAGATTTGAAGCTTTCTTT
TRBV29-1	TRBJ2-5	TRBD1	.	CSVPRDRGRSETQYF	TGCAGCGTTCCCCGGGACAGGGGCCGGTCGGAGACCCAGTACTTC
TRBV7-9	TRBJ2-3	TRBD2	.	CASSFSGIGDTQYF	TGTGCCAGCAGCTTTAGCGGGATTGGGGATACGCAGTATTTT
TRBV6-1	TRBJ1-2	.	few	CASSETAYGYTF	TGTGCCAGCAGTGAAACGGCATATGGCTACACCTTC
TRBV5-1	TRBJ2-3	.	.	CASRSVYSGTTDTQYF	TGCGCCAGCAGGTCCGTGTATTCAGGAACCACAGATACGCAGTATTTT
TRBV2	TRBJ2-2	.	once	CASGGAVNTGELFF	TGTGCCAGCGGAGGGGCCGTGAACACCGGGGAGCTGTTTTTT
TRBV25-1	TRBJ1-1	.	.	CASSDPGTEAFF	TGTGCCAGCAGTGATCCCGGCACTGAAGCTTTCTTT
TRBV28	TRBJ1-2	.	.	CASSWTANGYTF	TGTGCCAGCAGTTGGACCGCGAATGGCTACACCTTC
TRBV3-1/TRBV3-2	TRBJ1-1	.	.	CASSQGSGATEAFF	TGTGCCAGCAGCCAAGGGTCGGGGGCCACTGAAGCTTTCTTT
TRBV7-9	TRBJ1-1	.	.	CASSLTDTEAFF	TGTGCCAGCAGCTTAACGGACACTGAAGCTTTCTTT
TRBV6-5	TRBJ1-1	.	.	CASSYPRQDGVLQAFF	TGTGCCAGCAGTTACCCCCGACAGGATGGTGTCTTACAAGCTTTCTTT
TRBV30	TRBJ2-1	TRBD2	once	CAWNSDAGGNEQFF	TGTGCCTGGAACTCGGATGCGGGAGGCAATGAGCAGTTCTTC
TRBV9	TRBJ2-1	.	.	CASSPPSYNEQFF	TGTGCCAGCAGCCCACCCTCCTACAATGAGCAGTTCTTC
TRBV9	TRBJ2-3	.	once	CASSPDSTDTQYF	TGTGCCAGCAGCCCAGACAGTACAGATACGCAGTATTTT
TRBV5-1	TRBJ2-1	TRBD2	few	CASSLPGLSYNEQFF	TGCGCCAGCAGCTTACCGGGACTATCCTACAATGAGCAGTTCTTC
TRBV10-3	TRBJ1-4	.	.	CATRHGEVYEKLFF	TGTGCCACCAGACATGGCGAAGTCTATGAAAAACTGTTTTTT
TRBV5-4	TRBJ2-6	.	.	CASSLGGRGVGGANVLTF	TGTGCCAGCAGCTTGGGGGGCAGGGGAGTTGGTGGGGCCAACGTCCTGACTTTC
TRBV7-2	TRBJ2-7	TRBD2	once	CASTPWTSTYEQYF	TGTGCCAGCACCCCTTGGACTAGCACCTACGAGCAGTACTTC
TRBV12-5	TRBJ2-7	.	.	CASARFVYEQYF	TGTGCTAGTGCCCGATTTGTGTACGAGCAGTACTTC
TRBV5-1	TRBJ2-2	.	large	CASSLVDSGRGGELFF	TGCGCCAGCAGCTTGGTTGACTCCGGGCGGGGCGGGGAGCTGTTTTTT
TRBV7-9	TRBJ2-7	TRBD2	.	CASSQHRTSGSRGEQYF	TGTGCCAGCAGCCAACACCGGACTAGCGGGAGTCGGGGCGAGCAGTACTTC
TRBV9	TRBJ2-2	.	few	CASSVAGPAGELFF	TGTGCCAGCAGCGTAGCTGGGCCCGCCGGGGAGCTGTTTTTT
TRBV5-1	TRBJ2-5	.	.	CASSPGQRSTREKETQYF	TGCGCCAGCAGCCCAGGACAGCGGTCAACGCGTGAGAAAGAGACCCAGTACTTC
TRBV5-6	TRBJ2-3	.	.	CASSYPFQWESTDTQYF	TGTGCCAGCAGCTACCCGTTTCAGTGGGAGAGCACAGATACGCAGTATTTT
TRBV30	TRBJ2-7	.	.	CAWSVLPRGEQYF	TGTGCCTGGAGTGTACTGCCTCGGGGCGAGCAGTACTTC
TRBV29-1	TRBJ2-5	TRBD1	large	CSVESDRGRGETQYF	TGCAGCGTTGAATCGGACAGGGGGCGAGGGGAGACCCAGTACTTC
TRBV27	TRBJ2-1	.	once	CASSLSPTSNEQFF	TGTGCCAGCAGTTTATCGCCGACATCGAATGAGCAGTTCTTC
TRBV4-1	TRBJ2-1	.	.	CASSSAEEEFF	TGCGCCAGCAGCTCCGCGGAGGAAGAGTTCTTC
TRBV2	TRBJ1-3	TRBD1	.	CASSFGTGGAIYF	TGTGCCAGCAGTTTCGGGACAGGCGGGGCCATATATTTT
TRBV10-1	TRBJ2-3	TRBD1	.	CASSRDSRTDTQYF	TGCGCCAGCAGTCGGGACAGTCGCACAGATACGCAGTATTTT
TRBV3-1/TRBV3-2	TRBJ2-5	.	.	CASSQGLSGTQETQYF	TGTGCCAGCAGCCAAGGTCTTTCAGGGACTCAAGAGACCCAGTACTTC
TRBV29-1	TRBJ2-5	.	.	CSADFTFGETQYF	TGCAGCGCAGACTTCACTTTTGGGGAGACCCAGTACTTC
TRBV13	TRBJ2-7	TRBD2	.	CASSPPGGAYHEQYF	TGTGCCAGCAGCCCACCCGGGGGGGCGTATCACGAGCAGTACTTC
TRBV5-8	TRBJ1-4	TRBD1	once	CASSPGTGATNEKLFF	TGTGCCAGCAGCCCCGGGACAGGTGCAACTAATGAAAAACTGTTTTTT
TRBV2	TRBJ1-5	TRBD1	few	CASSTGQGNQPQHF	TGTGCCAGCAGCACGGGACAGGGAAATCAGCCCCAGCATTTT
TRBV6-6	TRBJ1-2	TRBD1	.	CASTLGGGGNYGYTF	TGTGCCAGCACTCTGGGGGGAGGGGGCAACTATGGCTACACCTTC
TRBV5-6	TRBJ2-5	.	.	CASSLGAFGETQYF	TGTGCCAGCAGCTTGGGCGCTTTTGGGGAGACCCAGTACTTC
TRBV28	TRBJ1-6	.	few	CASSFVRIGSPLHF	TGTGCCAGCAGTTTTGTCAGAATCGGTTCACCCCTCCACTTT
TRBV5-4	TRBJ2-1	TRBD1	.	CASSTPTGPYNEQFF	TGTGCCAGCAGCACCCCGACAGGGCCCTACAATGAGCAGTTCTTC
TRBV28	TRBJ2-5	TRBD2	.	CASSLGRAYQETQYF	TGTGCCAGCAGTTTAGGGAGGGCCTACCAAGAGACCCAGTACTTC
TRBV5-1	TRBJ1-6	.	.	CASSLAGQRNSPLHF	TGCGCCAGCAGCTTGGCAGGGCAGCGTAATTCACCCCTCCACTTT
TRBV24-1	TRBJ1-5	TRBD1	.	CATSEGDRGYSNQPQHF	TGTGCCACCAGTGAGGGGGACAGGGGGTATAGCAATCAGCCCCAGCATTTT
TRBV19	TRBJ2-5	TRBD1	.	CASSALQGGETQYF	TGTGCCAGTAGTGCGTTACAGGGGGGCGAGACCCAGTACTTC
TRBV9	TRBJ2-1	.	.	CASSLHGQGSGEQFF	TGTGCCAGCAGCCTCCACGGCCAAGGGTCGGGTGAGCAGTTCTTC
TRBV10-3	TRBJ2-5	.	.	CAISERQKETQYF	TGTGCCATCAGTGAGAGACAGAAAGAGACCCAGTACTTC
TRBV19	TRBJ2-7	.	.	CASSIFVPPAGSSYEQYF	TGTGCCAGTAGTATATTCGTCCCTCCGGCAGGATCCTCCTACGAGCAGTACTTC
TRBV28	TRBJ2-6	TRBD1	.	CASRRQGTGANVLTF	TGTGCCAGCAGGCGACAGGGCACTGGGGCCAACGTCCTGACTTTC
TRBV9	TRBJ2-6	.	.	CASSVDREGSGANVLTF	TGTGCCAGCAGCGTAGACAGGGAAGGCTCTGGGGCCAACGTCCTGACTTTC
TRBV19	TRBJ2-4	TRBD1	few	CASSKPGQAVNIQYF	TGTGCCAGTAGTAAACCGGGACAGGCCGTTAATATTCAGTACTTC
TRBV27	TRBJ2-7	.	.	CASRSLGTAKTRYEQYF	TGTGCCAGCAGAAGCCTAGGGACCGCAAAAACGCGCTACGAGCAGTACTTC
TRBV5-1	TRBJ1-1	.	once	CASSLSFGVATEAFF	TGCGCCAGCAGCTTGTCTTTCGGGGTTGCCACTGAAGCTTTCTTT